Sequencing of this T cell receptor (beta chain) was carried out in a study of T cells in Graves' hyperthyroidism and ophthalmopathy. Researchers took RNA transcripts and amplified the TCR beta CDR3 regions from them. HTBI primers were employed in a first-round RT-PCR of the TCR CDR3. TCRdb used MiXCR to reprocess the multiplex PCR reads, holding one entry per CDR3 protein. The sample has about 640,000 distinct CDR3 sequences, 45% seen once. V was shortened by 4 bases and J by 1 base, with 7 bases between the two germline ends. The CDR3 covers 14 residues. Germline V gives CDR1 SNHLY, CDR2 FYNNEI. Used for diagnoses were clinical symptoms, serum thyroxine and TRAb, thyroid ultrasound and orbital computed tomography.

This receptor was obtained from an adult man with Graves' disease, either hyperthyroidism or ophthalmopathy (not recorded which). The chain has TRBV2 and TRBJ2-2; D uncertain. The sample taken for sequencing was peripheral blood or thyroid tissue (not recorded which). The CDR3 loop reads CASSVLQNTGELFF. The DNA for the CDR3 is TGTGCCAGCAGTGTATTGCAGAACACCGGGGAGCTGTTTTTT.